The 23 T cell receptor beta chains below were found in one sample sequenced in a study of cytomegalovirus exposure and HLA in healthy donors. It was with 60 Vbeta and 13 Jbeta primers that the PCR ran. The method was immunoSEQ multiplex PCR; TCRdb's version includes in-frame clones alone and lacks a portion of them. The sample gives 270,000 or so clones, roughly 89% of which show up once; roughly 4% is in the top ten. Source material: PBMCs. These receptors came from a man aged 40-49 years in good health and CMV-seropositive.

This chain connects TRBV7-6 to TRBJ2-1; no clear D gene. Germline values: CDR1 SGHVS, CDR2 FNYEAQ. The length of the CDR3 is 14 residues. Trimming removed 0 bases from V and 6 bases from J, with 9 bases in between. CDR3 in amino acids: CASSLAQSLNEQFF. In DNA, the CDR3 is TGTGCCAGCAGCTTAGCGCAAAGCCTCAATGAGCAGTTCTTC. The complete variable domain, with remaining parts taken from reference TRBV7-6 and TRBJ2-1, reads GAGVSQSPRYKVTKRGQDVALRCDPISGHVSLYWYRQALGQGPEFLTYFNYEAQQDKSGLPNDRFSAERPEGSISTLTIQRTEQRDSAMYRCASSLAQSLNEQFFGPGTRLTVL.

This sequence joins TRBV6-5 and TRBJ2-1; 7 bases map to TRBD2. The CDR3 runs to 14 residues. J lost 4 bases, V lost 3 bases, and 3 bases had no gene match. The V gene's germline CDR1 is MNHEY and CDR2 SVGAGI. The CDR3 region has the DNA TGTGCCAGCAGTTATGGCGGGGGATACAATGAGCAGTTCTTC. This codes for CASSYGGGYNEQFF.

The chain employs TRBV19 and TRBJ2-7; 7 nucleotides line up with TRBD1. The J segment lost 0 bases and the V segment lost 5 bases, leaving 7 bases of the junction unmatched. The CDR3 extends over 15 amino acids. The germline V gene has CDR1 LNHDA and CDR2 SQIVND (reference sequence). The CDR3 DNA sequence: TGTGCCAGTAGTTCCTCCGGGACAGCCTCCTACGAGCAGTACTTC. Protein sequence: CASSSSGTASYEQYF.

The chain's CDR3 is CASREAARPHTGELFF. As DNA, the CDR3 is TGTGCCAGCAGAGAGGCTGCGAGGCCCCACACCGGGGAGCTGTTTTTT. The chain links TRBV6-6 to TRBJ2-2; no definite D call. Germline V lookup: CDR1 MNHNY, CDR2 SVGAGI (reference sequence). V shed 6 bases and J shed 3 bases, with 17 bases lying between them. This CDR3 has 16 residues.

V and J are TRBV9 and TRBJ2-1, with 7 bases identical to TRBD2. The V gene's germline CDR1 is SGDLS and CDR2 YYNGEE. V lost 2 bases to trimming and J lost 4 bases; unmatched junction nucleotides: 6. This CDR3 is 15 amino acids long. CDR3: CASSVTTGGYNEQFF. The CDR3 region has the DNA TGTGCCAGCAGCGTTACGACGGGAGGATACAATGAGCAGTTCTTC.

The chain carries TRBV29-1 and TRBJ2-3, with 9 bases fitting TRBD1. This CDR3 region has 13 residues. Germline V gene sequence: CDR1 SQVTM, CDR2 ANQGSEA. CDR3 in amino acids: CIPGQGSTDTQYF. Written as DNA, the CDR3 is TGCATCCCGGGACAGGGAAGCACAGATACGCAGTATTTT.

Note on this clone: Other DNA sequences in the same sample also yield this CDR3. The chain has TRBV4-1 and TRBJ1-1, with D possibly being TRBD1 (6 bases). The CDR3 contains 15 residues. The V end lost 3 bases, the J end lost 0 bases, and 11 bases lay between the germline ends. Germline loops: CDR1 MGHRA, CDR2 YSYEKL. As DNA, the CDR3 is TGCGCCAGCAGCCAGGTGACAGGATTGAACACTGAAGCTTTCTTT. This translates into CASSQVTGLNTEAFF.

Here the CDR3 reads CASSDQGYEQYF. The CDR3 DNA reads as TGTGCCAGCAGTGACCAGGGCTACGAGCAGTACTTC. This chain links TRBV25-1 with TRBJ2-7; D is possibly TRBD1 (5 bases). V lost 3 bases to trimming and J lost 3 bases, with 6 bases between them. Germline lookup yields CDR1 MGHDK and CDR2 SYGVNS. The CDR3 consists of 12 residues.

The genes are TRBV28 and TRBJ1-2; D remains unclear. The V end lost 7 bases, the J end lost 2 bases, and 14 bases lay between the germline ends. Germline lookup yields CDR1 MDHEN and CDR2 SYDVKM. The CDR3 consists of 14 residues. In nucleotides, the CDR3 is TGTGCCAGCACCCCCGTCCCAGGAAACTATGGCTACACCTTC. The encoded protein is CASTPVPGNYGYTF.

This chain joins TRBV7-6 and TRBJ2-1; weak D call: TRBD2 (5 bases). The CDR3 consists of 13 residues. The ends were cut back, 6 bases at V and 6 bases at J, with 12 bases in the middle. CDR1 is SGHVS and CDR2 is FNYEAQ in the germline V gene. The CDR3 coding sequence is TGTGCCAGCAGACAACCAAGCGGCAATGAGCAGTTCTTC. Its translation: CASRQPSGNEQFF.

The rearrangement links TRBV4-1 to TRBJ2-2; 12 bases match TRBD2. V lost 5 bases to trimming and J lost 1 base; unmatched junction nucleotides: 8. The CDR3 spans 18 residues. Germline CDR1 and CDR2: MGHRA and YSYEKL. As DNA, the CDR3 is TGCGCCAGCAGCGGCCGACTAGCGGGAGTTATGAACACCGGGGAGCTGTTTTTT. The encoded protein is CASSGRLAGVMNTGELFF.

The V and J genes are TRBV18 and TRBJ2-3, with TRBD2 matching over 7 bases. J lost 3 bases, V lost 5 bases, and 5 bases had no gene match. Germline V lookup: CDR1 KGHSH, CDR2 LQKENI. The CDR3 loop spans 14 amino acids. As DNA, the CDR3 is TGTGCCAGCTCAGCCCCGGGACTAACAGATACGCAGTATTTT. Protein: CASSAPGLTDTQYF. Complete variable domain (other parts from reference TRBV18 and TRBJ2-3): NAGVMQNPRHLVRRRGQEARLRCSPMKGHSHVYWYRQLPEEGLKFMVYLQKENIIDESGMPKERFSAEFPKEGPSILRIQQVVRGDSAAYFCASSAPGLTDTQYFGPGTRLTVL.

V is TRBV2 and J is TRBJ2-1, with D possibly matching TRBD2 (6 bases). This CDR3 has 15 amino acids. Germline V gives CDR1 SNHLY, CDR2 FYNNEI. The V gene lost 6 bases and the J gene lost 3 bases, with 15 bases spanning the gap. This CDR3 reads CASREEGSYYNEQFF. The DNA of the CDR3 is TGTGCCAGCAGGGAGGAGGGGAGCTACTACAATGAGCAGTTCTTC.

To note about this clone: The same CDR3 also results from other DNA sequences found in this sample. V and J are TRBV28 and TRBJ2-7, with a possible D match to TRBD2 (6 bases). CDR1 is MDHEN, CDR2 SYDVKM, per germline. V lost 4 bases to trimming and J lost 2 bases, with 9 bases between them. The CDR3 loop spans 13 amino acids. The chain's CDR3 is CASSYGSPYEQYF. The DNA of the CDR3 is TGTGCCAGCAGTTACGGGAGCCCCTACGAGCAGTACTTC.

The V gene is TRBV7-3, the J gene TRBJ2-3, with TRBD1 identical over 9 bases. Trimming at V came to 5 bases and at J to 1 base, leaving 16 bases not matched to a gene. The CDR3 contains 19 residues. Germline V gene data show CDR1 as SGHTA and CDR2 as FQGTGA. The CDR3 sequence: CASSPGQGGLDWRTDTQYF. CDR3 DNA sequence: TGTGCCAGCAGCCCGGGACAGGGAGGACTTGACTGGCGCACAGATACGCAGTATTTT.

This clone has a single count. The chain carries TRBV15 and TRBJ2-1; tentatively, D is TRBD1 (5 bases). Germline V gene data show CDR1 as LNHNV and CDR2 as YYDKDF (reference sequence). V lost 0 bases and J 8 bases, leaving 17 bases between the germline ends. CDR3 length equals 16 residues. The CDR3 sequence is CATSRERGGPQYEQFF. Here the CDR3 DNA reads TGTGCCACCAGCAGAGAAAGGGGCGGCCCCCAGTATGAGCAGTTCTTC.

This clone was counted a few times. The rearrangement links TRBV18 to TRBJ1-3; unclear D gene. Trimming removed 3 bases at V and 0 bases at J, with 6 bases between. The CDR3 extends over 14 amino acids. CDR1 and CDR2 (germline): KGHSH, LQKENI. The CDR3: CASSPGSSGNTIYF. The CDR3 DNA reads as TGTGCCAGCTCACCGGGCTCCTCTGGAAACACCATATATTTT.

V usage is TRBV6-5 and J usage is TRBJ2-7; 11 nucleotides match TRBD2. J lost 2 bases, V lost 2 bases, and 2 bases had no gene match. The CDR3 consists of 15 residues. Per the germline V gene, CDR1 is MNHEY and CDR2 is SVGAGI. CDR3 region: CASSYTSGSAYEQYF. The CDR3 coding sequence is TGTGCCAGCAGTTACACTAGCGGGAGCGCCTACGAGCAGTACTTC.

The chain combines TRBV19 with TRBJ2-2; maybe TRBD1 (6 bases). Germline-derived CDR1 and CDR2 are LNHDA and SQIVND (reference sequence). The CDR3 runs to 14 residues. Trimming took off 5 bases at V and 3 bases at J, with 10 bases between the two ends. The CDR3 DNA sequence: TGTGCCAGTAGTGGACAGACATACACCGGGGAGCTGTTTTTT. This gives the protein CASSGQTYTGELFF.

V usage is TRBV5-8 and J usage is TRBJ2-7; D call uncertain. Germline V gene lookup returns CDR1 SGHTS and CDR2 YDEGEE. The CDR3 contains 14 residues. V dropped 0 bases and J dropped 2 bases, with 9 bases sitting between them. CDR3 loop: CASSLAGFTYEQYF. The CDR3 DNA follows: TGTGCCAGCAGCTTGGCCGGGTTTACCTACGAGCAGTACTTC. The full variable domain, its missing parts supplied by reference TRBV5-8 and TRBJ2-7, is EAGVTQSPTHLIKTRGQQATLRCSPISGHTSVYWYQQALGLGLQFLLWYDEGEERNRGNFPPRFSGRQFPNYSSELNVNALELEDSALYLCASSLAGFTYEQYFGPGTRLTVT.

V is TRBV20-1 and J is TRBJ2-2; no clear D gene. The V gene's germline CDR1 is DFQATT and CDR2 SNEGSKA (reference sequence). This CDR3 region has 11 residues. V was clipped by 3 bases and J by 6 bases, with 5 bases between them. CDR3 residues: CSASIPGELFF. The CDR3 DNA follows: TGCAGTGCTAGCATCCCCGGGGAGCTGTTTTTT.

For the CDR3, the DNA is TGCGCCAGCAGCCCTTGGACTAGCGGGACCGGAGATACGCAGTATTTT. Translating it yields CASSPWTSGTGDTQYF. J is TRBJ2-3 and V is TRBV5-1; the match to TRBD2 covers 12 bases. Germline V gives CDR1 SGHRS, CDR2 YFSETQ. CDR3 size: 16 residues. Trimming cost V 4 bases and J 5 bases; bases outside gene matches: 8.

This clone showed up just a few times. V gene TRBV27 combines with J gene TRBJ2-1; D ambiguous. Trimming took off 5 bases at V and 8 bases at J, with 13 bases between the two ends. The CDR3 loop spans 13 amino acids. Germline V lookup: CDR1 MNHEY, CDR2 SMNVEV (reference sequence). CDR3 protein: CASSPFGGYEQFF. CDR3 DNA sequence: TGTGCCAGCAGTCCCTTTGGTGGCTATGAGCAGTTCTTC.